This TCR beta chain was recorded in a study of PD-L1 blockade in urothelial cancer. Method: immunoSEQ multiplex PCR; TCRdb's copy keeps in-frame clones and lacks some. The sample shows around 49,000 clones, approximately 78% of them seen only once. The time point here: peripheral blood 6 weeks after treatment start. CDR1 and CDR2 (germline): MNHNS, SASEGT. V lost 3 bases, J lost 0 bases, and 5 bases stayed unmatched. The CDR3 covers 15 residues. The sample was PBMCs, taken around atezolizumab (anti-PD-L1) treatment. This TCR was recovered from a man in his sixties with urothelial cancer. This sequence joins TRBV6-1 and TRBJ2-7, with 7 bases matching TRBD1. Written as DNA, the CDR3 is TGTGCCAGCAGTGAGGGCCGGGACAGCTCCTACGAGCAGTACTTC. As protein: CASSEGRDSSYEQYF.